These T cell receptor beta chains were read from a single sample in a study of tumor-infiltrating lymphocytes in primary liver carcinoma. TCRdb re-derived calls from the multiplex PCR reads in MiXCR, one entry per CDR3 protein. The repertoire holds 310,000 or so distinct CDR3 sequences, with around 50% as singletons. Material for sequencing was peripheral blood. All receptors derive from a woman in her twenties or thirties with primary liver carcinoma and hepatitis B virus infection. Both conserved end residues are part of each CDR3. A D gene is named only where the DNA matches it firmly. The size field is filled for only some rows; it gives once, few, many or a size class.

cdr3_length: 14
d_call: TRBD2
v_call: TRBV5-1
clone_size: -
j_call: TRBJ2-2
cdr3_nt: TGCGCCAGCAGCTTGGTGGCGGGAGCCGGGGAGCTGTTTTTT
cdr3_aa: CASSLVAGAGELFF

cdr3_length: 16
d_call: TRBD2
v_call: TRBV12-3/TRBV12-4
clone_size: -
j_call: TRBJ2-7
cdr3_nt: TGTGCCAGCGGGGCGGGAGGGAAAGCTCAATATTACGAGCAGTACTTC
cdr3_aa: CASGAGGKAQYYEQYF

cdr3_length: 13
d_call: -
v_call: TRBV24-1
clone_size: -
j_call: TRBJ2-1
cdr3_nt: TGTGCCGTTGGCGGGACTTACTTTAATGAGCAGTTCTTC
cdr3_aa: CAVGGTYFNEQFF

cdr3_length: 12
d_call: -
v_call: TRBV11-2
clone_size: -
j_call: TRBJ1-4
cdr3_nt: TGTACCAGCAGCTTTGGAGGGCAAAAACTGTTTTTT
cdr3_aa: CTSSFGGQKLFF

cdr3_length: 13
d_call: -
v_call: TRBV6-5
clone_size: many
j_call: TRBJ1-5
cdr3_nt: TGTGCCAGCAGTTACTCAGGGGTGGAGCCCCAGCATTTT
cdr3_aa: CASSYSGVEPQHF

cdr3_length: 15
d_call: -
v_call: TRBV6-6
clone_size: -
j_call: TRBJ1-2
cdr3_nt: TGTGCCAGCAGTCGCAACAGGGACGCTAACTATGGCTACACCTTC
cdr3_aa: CASSRNRDANYGYTF

cdr3_length: 16
d_call: -
v_call: TRBV6-1
clone_size: -
j_call: TRBJ1-2
cdr3_nt: TGTGCCAGCAGTAACAGTTTCTTGAAAGCTAACTATGGCTACACCTTC
cdr3_aa: CASSNSFLKANYGYTF

cdr3_length: 16
d_call: TRBD2
v_call: TRBV11-2
clone_size: -
j_call: TRBJ2-5
cdr3_nt: TGTGCCAGCAGCTTAGACCCCCTCGGGGGGCAAGAGACCCAGTACTTC
cdr3_aa: CASSLDPLGGQETQYF

cdr3_length: 17
d_call: TRBD2
v_call: TRBV4-2
clone_size: -
j_call: TRBJ2-5
cdr3_nt: TGTGCCAGCAGCCAAGAGTTGGCGGGAGGGATTGGAGAGACCCAGTACTTC
cdr3_aa: CASSQELAGGIGETQYF

cdr3_length: 14
d_call: -
v_call: TRBV24-1
clone_size: once
j_call: TRBJ2-1
cdr3_nt: TGTGCCACCAGTGATTTGCGCGAGTTCAATGAGCAGTTCTTC
cdr3_aa: CATSDLREFNEQFF

cdr3_length: 14
d_call: -
v_call: TRBV12-3/TRBV12-4
clone_size: many
j_call: TRBJ2-5
cdr3_nt: TGTGCCAGCAGCTTAGCTGGGGGTGGGGAGACCCAGTACTTC
cdr3_aa: CASSLAGGGETQYF

cdr3_length: 17
d_call: -
v_call: TRBV4-2
clone_size: -
j_call: TRBJ2-1
cdr3_nt: TGTGCCAGCAGCCCAGACAGTAGGGGTAAGGGTTACAATGAGCAGTTCTTC
cdr3_aa: CASSPDSRGKGYNEQFF

cdr3_length: 16
d_call: TRBD2
v_call: TRBV10-3
clone_size: many
j_call: TRBJ2-1
cdr3_nt: TGTGCCATCAGTGCTGGCGGGAGGGCCATGTACAATGAGCAGTTCTTC
cdr3_aa: CAISAGGRAMYNEQFF

cdr3_length: 15
d_call: TRBD2
v_call: TRBV5-4
clone_size: few
j_call: TRBJ2-3
cdr3_nt: TGTGCCAGCAGCGCGGGAGGCCTAGACACAGATACGCAGTATTTT
cdr3_aa: CASSAGGLDTDTQYF

cdr3_length: 13
d_call: -
v_call: TRBV12-3/TRBV12-4
clone_size: many
j_call: TRBJ2-1
cdr3_nt: TGTGCCAGCAGTTTCTCTCGGGTAAATGAGCAGTTCTTC
cdr3_aa: CASSFSRVNEQFF

cdr3_length: 16
d_call: TRBD2
v_call: TRBV6-5
clone_size: -
j_call: TRBJ2-2
cdr3_nt: TGTGCCAGCACTAGGGTCCTAGCGGGCCCCACCGGGGAGCTGTTTTTT
cdr3_aa: CASTRVLAGPTGELFF

cdr3_length: 16
d_call: TRBD2
v_call: TRBV5-4
clone_size: -
j_call: TRBJ2-1
cdr3_nt: TGTGCCAGCAGCTTGAAGACTAGCGGACTATACAATGAGCAGTTCTTC
cdr3_aa: CASSLKTSGLYNEQFF

cdr3_length: 15
d_call: -
v_call: TRBV4-3
clone_size: few
j_call: TRBJ2-2
cdr3_nt: TGCGCCAGCAGCCAAGATAGAAGAGCAGCCGGGGAGCTGTTTTTT
cdr3_aa: CASSQDRRAAGELFF

cdr3_length: 15
d_call: -
v_call: TRBV7-9
clone_size: few
j_call: TRBJ1-2
cdr3_nt: TGTGCCAGCAGCTTAGGGGGGGCGCAGAGCTATGGCTACACCTTC
cdr3_aa: CASSLGGAQSYGYTF

cdr3_length: 16
d_call: TRBD1
v_call: TRBV6-1
clone_size: few
j_call: TRBJ2-2
cdr3_nt: TGTGCCAGCAGGCCCGCTGGACAGGGGCGTTTCGGGGAGCTGTTTTTT
cdr3_aa: CASRPAGQGRFGELFF

cdr3_length: 15
d_call: -
v_call: TRBV6-5
clone_size: few
j_call: TRBJ1-5
cdr3_nt: TGTGCCAGCACTCCTGGACGTCATGTGCGCCAGCCCCAGCATTTT
cdr3_aa: CASTPGRHVRQPQHF

cdr3_length: 12
d_call: -
v_call: TRBV6-5
clone_size: -
j_call: TRBJ2-7
cdr3_nt: TGTGCCAGCAACGACAGATATAGCGAGCAGTACTTC
cdr3_aa: CASNDRYSEQYF

cdr3_length: 14
d_call: -
v_call: TRBV5-6
clone_size: many
j_call: TRBJ2-3
cdr3_nt: TGTGCCAGCAGCAAAAACACAGTCACAGATACGCAGTATTTT
cdr3_aa: CASSKNTVTDTQYF

cdr3_length: 13
d_call: -
v_call: TRBV6-1
clone_size: many
j_call: TRBJ1-5
cdr3_nt: TGTGCCAGCAGGGGATCGGGCAATCAGCCCCAGCATTTT
cdr3_aa: CASRGSGNQPQHF

cdr3_length: 14
d_call: -
v_call: TRBV6-5
clone_size: many
j_call: TRBJ1-2
cdr3_nt: TGTGCCAGCAGTTACTCGAGTGGGAACTATGGCTACACCTTC
cdr3_aa: CASSYSSGNYGYTF

cdr3_length: 16
d_call: -
v_call: TRBV6-2/TRBV6-3
clone_size: many
j_call: TRBJ1-2
cdr3_nt: TGTGCCAGCAGTCCACCGTCCGGGGCCGGCGGGGTTGGCTACACCTTC
cdr3_aa: CASSPPSGAGGVGYTF

cdr3_length: 14
d_call: -
v_call: TRBV6-6
clone_size: few
j_call: TRBJ2-2
cdr3_nt: TGTGCCAGCAGTTACTCGAAGGCAGCCGGGGAGCTGTTTTTT
cdr3_aa: CASSYSKAAGELFF

cdr3_length: 13
d_call: -
v_call: TRBV5-6
clone_size: few
j_call: TRBJ2-1
cdr3_nt: TGTGCCAGCAGCTTGGCTAGTATCAATGAGCAGTTCTTC
cdr3_aa: CASSLASINEQFF

cdr3_length: 17
d_call: TRBD1
v_call: TRBV6-6
clone_size: -
j_call: TRBJ2-5
cdr3_nt: TGTGCCGGCAACTCCGGGGTGGGAAAGACAGGGGTGGAGACCCAGTACTTC
cdr3_aa: CAGNSGVGKTGVETQYF

cdr3_length: 15
d_call: TRBD2
v_call: TRBV5-4
clone_size: -
j_call: TRBJ2-3
cdr3_nt: TGTGCCAGCAGCGCCGGACTAGCGGAAGTCGTTTTGCAGTATTTT
cdr3_aa: CASSAGLAEVVLQYF

cdr3_length: 13
d_call: -
v_call: TRBV6-6
clone_size: many
j_call: TRBJ2-1
cdr3_nt: TGTGCCAGCAGCAGAGGGACTTCCAATGAGCAGTTCTTC
cdr3_aa: CASSRGTSNEQFF

cdr3_length: 17
d_call: TRBD2
v_call: TRBV29-1
clone_size: few
j_call: TRBJ2-3
cdr3_nt: TGCAGCGTTGAACCACTAGCGGGGCGCGCTCGCACAGATACGCAGTATTTT
cdr3_aa: CSVEPLAGRARTDTQYF

cdr3_length: 16
d_call: TRBD2
v_call: TRBV6-5
clone_size: many
j_call: TRBJ2-1
cdr3_nt: TGTGCCAGCAGTTCCAAAAGGACTAGCCGTTACAATGAGCAGTTCTTC
cdr3_aa: CASSSKRTSRYNEQFF

cdr3_length: 15
d_call: -
v_call: TRBV25-1
clone_size: -
j_call: TRBJ2-7
cdr3_nt: TGTGCCAGCAGCGACGTAGGACAAGGAACATACGAGCAGTACTTC
cdr3_aa: CASSDVGQGTYEQYF

cdr3_length: 16
d_call: -
v_call: TRBV11-2
clone_size: -
j_call: TRBJ2-5
cdr3_nt: TGTGCCAGCAGCGCCATCCCCAGGGGAAGTCAAGAGACCCAGTACTTC
cdr3_aa: CASSAIPRGSQETQYF

cdr3_length: 14
d_call: TRBD1
v_call: TRBV7-8
clone_size: few
j_call: TRBJ2-7
cdr3_nt: TGTGCCAGCAGCTTGGGGACAGCTTCCTACGAGCAGTACTTC
cdr3_aa: CASSLGTASYEQYF

cdr3_length: 13
d_call: -
v_call: TRBV12-3/TRBV12-4
clone_size: -
j_call: TRBJ2-1
cdr3_nt: TGTGCTAGTGGTTTCTCAGGGGGGAGGGAGCACTTCTTC
cdr3_aa: CASGFSGGREHFF

cdr3_length: 17
d_call: TRBD2
v_call: TRBV5-5
clone_size: few
j_call: TRBJ2-1
cdr3_nt: TGTGCCAGCAGCTTGGTTATAGCGGGAGGGCCTCGGAATGAGCAGTTCTTC
cdr3_aa: CASSLVIAGGPRNEQFF

cdr3_length: 10
d_call: -
v_call: TRBV7-9
clone_size: -
j_call: TRBJ1-1
cdr3_nt: TGTGCCAGCAGCCGGACGGAAGCTCTCTTT
cdr3_aa: CASSRTEALF

cdr3_length: 15
d_call: -
v_call: TRBV4-2
clone_size: -
j_call: TRBJ1-2
cdr3_nt: TGTGTCAGCAGCCGTGGCAGGCAGGAGGGTTATGGCTACACCTTC
cdr3_aa: CVSSRGRQEGYGYTF

cdr3_length: 14
d_call: -
v_call: TRBV6-2/TRBV6-3
clone_size: once
j_call: TRBJ2-3
cdr3_nt: TGTAGCTGCAAGGGGGCTAGCGTCACAGATACGCAGTATTTT
cdr3_aa: CSCKGASVTDTQYF

cdr3_length: 14
d_call: TRBD1
v_call: TRBV29-1
clone_size: many
j_call: TRBJ1-1
cdr3_nt: TGCAGCGTTAAATATCGGGACAGCGGGACTGAAGCTTTCTTT
cdr3_aa: CSVKYRDSGTEAFF

cdr3_length: 13
d_call: -
v_call: TRBV6-5
clone_size: many
j_call: TRBJ2-7
cdr3_nt: TGTGCCAGCGGATTAAGGGGGAAATACGAGCAGTACTTC
cdr3_aa: CASGLRGKYEQYF

cdr3_length: 13
d_call: -
v_call: TRBV6-2/TRBV6-3
clone_size: -
j_call: TRBJ2-7
cdr3_nt: TGTGCCAGCAGTTACGGCCTCCGATACGAGCAGTACTTC
cdr3_aa: CASSYGLRYEQYF

cdr3_length: 15
d_call: TRBD1
v_call: TRBV5-5
clone_size: few
j_call: TRBJ2-5
cdr3_nt: TGTGCCAGCAGCAATCCGGGACAGGGGGATGAGACCCAGTACTTC
cdr3_aa: CASSNPGQGDETQYF

cdr3_length: 15
d_call: -
v_call: TRBV7-9
clone_size: -
j_call: TRBJ1-5
cdr3_nt: TGTGCCAGCAGCTTAGCTGTCAGAAACAATCAGCCCCAGCATTTT
cdr3_aa: CASSLAVRNNQPQHF

cdr3_length: 14
d_call: -
v_call: TRBV11-3
clone_size: -
j_call: TRBJ1-2
cdr3_nt: TGTACCAGCAGCTTATCGGGGGGTAACTTTGGCTACACCTTC
cdr3_aa: CTSSLSGGNFGYTF

cdr3_length: 17
d_call: TRBD2
v_call: TRBV13
clone_size: few
j_call: TRBJ2-1
cdr3_nt: TGTGCCAGCAGCTTAGGGGCTAGCGGGAGGGTCTACAATGAGCAGTTCTTC
cdr3_aa: CASSLGASGRVYNEQFF